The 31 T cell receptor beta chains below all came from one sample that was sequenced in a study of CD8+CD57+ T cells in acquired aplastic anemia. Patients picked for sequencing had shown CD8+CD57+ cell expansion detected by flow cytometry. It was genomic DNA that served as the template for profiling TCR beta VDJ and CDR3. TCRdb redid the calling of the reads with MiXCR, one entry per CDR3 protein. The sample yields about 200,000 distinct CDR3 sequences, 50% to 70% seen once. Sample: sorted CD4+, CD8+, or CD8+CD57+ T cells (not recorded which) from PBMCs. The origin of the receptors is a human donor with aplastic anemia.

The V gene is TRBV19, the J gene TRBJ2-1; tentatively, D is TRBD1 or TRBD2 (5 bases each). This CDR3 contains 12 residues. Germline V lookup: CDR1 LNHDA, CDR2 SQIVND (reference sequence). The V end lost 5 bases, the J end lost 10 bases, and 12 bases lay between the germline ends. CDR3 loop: CASSGTHSEQFF. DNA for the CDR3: TGTGCCAGTAGTGGGACCCATTCGGAGCAGTTCTTC.

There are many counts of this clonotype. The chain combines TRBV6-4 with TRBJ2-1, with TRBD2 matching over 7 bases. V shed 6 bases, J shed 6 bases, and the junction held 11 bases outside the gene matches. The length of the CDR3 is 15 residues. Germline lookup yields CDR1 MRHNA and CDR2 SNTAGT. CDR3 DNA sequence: TGTGCCAGCAGCGACGGCGGGAGCACATCCAATGAGCAGTTCTTC. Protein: CASSDGGSTSNEQFF.

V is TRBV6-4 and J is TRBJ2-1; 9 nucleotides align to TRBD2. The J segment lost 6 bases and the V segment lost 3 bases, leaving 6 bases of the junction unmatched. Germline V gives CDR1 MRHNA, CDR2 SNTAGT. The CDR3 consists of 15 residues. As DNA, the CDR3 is TGTGCCAGCAGTGAAGCCAGGGGACTAGCCAATGAGCAGTTCTTC. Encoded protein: CASSEARGLANEQFF.

DNA of the CDR3: TGTGCCAGCAGTGAAGGACAGGGGAAGAATCAGCCCCAGCATTTT. Its translation is CASSEGQGKNQPQHF. V usage is TRBV2 and J usage is TRBJ1-5; 8 bases match TRBD1. CDR3 size: 15 residues. Germline V gene sequence: CDR1 SNHLY, CDR2 FYNNEI. The V gene end was trimmed by 1 base and the J gene end by 4 bases; junction bases not matched to a gene: 3.

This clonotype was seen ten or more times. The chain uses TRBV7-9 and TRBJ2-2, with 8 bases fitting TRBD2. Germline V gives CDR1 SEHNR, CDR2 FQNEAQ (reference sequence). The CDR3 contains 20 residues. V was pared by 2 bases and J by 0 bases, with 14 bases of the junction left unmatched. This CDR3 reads CASSLKDLPLAGANTGELFF. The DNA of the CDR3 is TGTGCCAGCAGCTTAAAGGATCTCCCCCTAGCGGGCGCGAACACCGGGGAGCTGTTTTTT.

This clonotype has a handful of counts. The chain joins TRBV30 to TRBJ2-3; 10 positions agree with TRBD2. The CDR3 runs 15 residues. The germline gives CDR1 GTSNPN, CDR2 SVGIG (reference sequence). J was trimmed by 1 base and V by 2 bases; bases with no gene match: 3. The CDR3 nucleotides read TGTGCCTGGAGTACCCTAGCGGGGGGCACAGATACGCAGTATTTT. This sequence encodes CAWSTLAGGTDTQYF.

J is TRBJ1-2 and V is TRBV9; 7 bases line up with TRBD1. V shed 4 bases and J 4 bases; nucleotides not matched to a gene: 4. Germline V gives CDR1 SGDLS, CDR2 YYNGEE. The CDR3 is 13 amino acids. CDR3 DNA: TGTGCCAGCAGCTACACAGGGGTCTATGGCTACACCTTC. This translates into CASSYTGVYGYTF.

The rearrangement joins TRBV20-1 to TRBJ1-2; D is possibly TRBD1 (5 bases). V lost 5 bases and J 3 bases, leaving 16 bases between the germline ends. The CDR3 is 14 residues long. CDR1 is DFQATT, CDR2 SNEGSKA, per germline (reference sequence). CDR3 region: CSAFDGGWDYGYTF. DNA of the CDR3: TGCAGTGCTTTTGACGGGGGGTGGGACTATGGCTACACCTTC.

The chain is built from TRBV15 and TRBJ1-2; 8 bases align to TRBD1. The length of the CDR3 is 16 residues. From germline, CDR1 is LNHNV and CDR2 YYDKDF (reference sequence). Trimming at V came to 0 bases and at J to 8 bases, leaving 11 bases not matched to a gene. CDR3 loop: CATSREALTGVEGYTF. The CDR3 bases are TGTGCCACCAGCAGAGAAGCCCTGACAGGGGTCGAGGGCTACACCTTC. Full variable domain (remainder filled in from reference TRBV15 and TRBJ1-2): DAMVIQNPRYQVTQFGKPVTLSCSQTLNHNVMYWYQQKSSQAPKLLFHYYDKDFNNEADTPDNFQSRRPNTSFCFLDIRSPGLGDTAMYLCATSREALTGVEGYTFGSGTRLTVV.

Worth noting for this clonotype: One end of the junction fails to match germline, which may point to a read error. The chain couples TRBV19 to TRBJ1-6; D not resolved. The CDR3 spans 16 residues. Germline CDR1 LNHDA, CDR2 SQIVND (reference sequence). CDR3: CASKTQGSSYNSPLHF. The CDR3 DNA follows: TGTGCCAGTAAAACCCAAGGGTCCTCCTATAATTCGCCCCTCCACTTT.

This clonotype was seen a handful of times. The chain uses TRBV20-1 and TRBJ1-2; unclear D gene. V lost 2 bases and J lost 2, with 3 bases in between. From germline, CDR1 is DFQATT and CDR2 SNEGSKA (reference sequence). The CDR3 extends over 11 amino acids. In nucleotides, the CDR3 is TGCAGTGCTAGACCGAACTATGGCTACACCTTC. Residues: CSARPNYGYTF.

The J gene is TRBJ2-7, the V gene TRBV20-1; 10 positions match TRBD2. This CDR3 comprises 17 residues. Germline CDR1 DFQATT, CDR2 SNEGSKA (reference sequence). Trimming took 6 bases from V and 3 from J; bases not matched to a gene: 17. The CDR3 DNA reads TGCAGTGCCACCCGGGGTCTAGCGGGGGATCTACTCTACGAGCAGTACTTC. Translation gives CSATRGLAGDLLYEQYF.

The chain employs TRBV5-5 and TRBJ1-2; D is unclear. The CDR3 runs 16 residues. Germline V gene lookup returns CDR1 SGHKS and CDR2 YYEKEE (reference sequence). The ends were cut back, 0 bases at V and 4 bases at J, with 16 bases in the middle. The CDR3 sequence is CASSLGLVGLGYGYTF. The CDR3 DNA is TGTGCCAGCAGCTTGGGTTTGGTCGGGTTGGGCTATGGCTACACCTTC.

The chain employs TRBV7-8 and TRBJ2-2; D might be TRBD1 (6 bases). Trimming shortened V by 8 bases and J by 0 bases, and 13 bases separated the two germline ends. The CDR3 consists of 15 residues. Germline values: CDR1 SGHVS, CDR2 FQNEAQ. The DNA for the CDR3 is TGTGCCAGCTACGGACAGCTCGCGAACACCGGGGAGCTGTTTTTT. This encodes CASYGQLANTGELFF. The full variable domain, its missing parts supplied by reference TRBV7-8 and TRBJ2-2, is GAGVSQSPRYKVAKRGQDVALRCDPISGHVSLFWYQQALGQGPEFLTYFQNEAQLDKSGLPSDRFFAERPEGSVSTLKIQRTQQEDSAVYLCASYGQLANTGELFFGEGSRLTVL.

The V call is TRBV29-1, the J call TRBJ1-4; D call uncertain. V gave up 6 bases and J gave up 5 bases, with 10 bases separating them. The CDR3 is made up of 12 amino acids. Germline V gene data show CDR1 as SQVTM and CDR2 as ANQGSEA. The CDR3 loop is CSVQFLNEKLFF. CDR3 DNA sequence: TGCAGCGTACAGTTTCTCAATGAAAAACTGTTTTTT.

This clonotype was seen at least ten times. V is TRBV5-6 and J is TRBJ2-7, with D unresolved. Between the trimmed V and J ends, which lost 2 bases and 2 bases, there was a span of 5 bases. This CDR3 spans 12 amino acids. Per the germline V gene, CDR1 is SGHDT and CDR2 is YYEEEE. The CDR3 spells CASSFNTYEQYF. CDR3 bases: TGTGCCAGCAGCTTTAACACCTACGAGCAGTACTTC.

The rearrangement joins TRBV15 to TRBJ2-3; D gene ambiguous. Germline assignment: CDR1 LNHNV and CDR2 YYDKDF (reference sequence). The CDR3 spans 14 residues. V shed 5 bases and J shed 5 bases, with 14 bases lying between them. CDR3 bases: TGTGCCACCAGCCACGTTGGGATAGGAGATACGCAGTATTTT. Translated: CATSHVGIGDTQYF.

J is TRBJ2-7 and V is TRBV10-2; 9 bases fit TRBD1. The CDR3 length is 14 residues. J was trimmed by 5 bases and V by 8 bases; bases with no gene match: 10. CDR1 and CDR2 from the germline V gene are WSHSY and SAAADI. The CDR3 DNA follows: TGCGCCAGCGGTCAGACCACAGGGGGCCACGAGCAGTACTTC. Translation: CASGQTTGGHEQYF.

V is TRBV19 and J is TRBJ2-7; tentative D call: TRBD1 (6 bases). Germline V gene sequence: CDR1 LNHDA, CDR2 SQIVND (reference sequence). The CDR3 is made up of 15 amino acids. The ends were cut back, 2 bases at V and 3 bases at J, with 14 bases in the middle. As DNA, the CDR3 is TGTGCCAGTAGTATATCGGCCAGGGGTTTCTACGAGCAGTACTTC. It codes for CASSISARGFYEQYF.

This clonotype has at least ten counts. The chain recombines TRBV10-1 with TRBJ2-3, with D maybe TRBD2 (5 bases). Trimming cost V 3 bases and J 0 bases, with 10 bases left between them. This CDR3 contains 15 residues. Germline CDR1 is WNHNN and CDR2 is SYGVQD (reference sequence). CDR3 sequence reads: CASSEEGRSTDTQYF. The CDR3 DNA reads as TGCGCCAGCAGTGAAGAGGGAAGAAGCACAGATACGCAGTATTTT.

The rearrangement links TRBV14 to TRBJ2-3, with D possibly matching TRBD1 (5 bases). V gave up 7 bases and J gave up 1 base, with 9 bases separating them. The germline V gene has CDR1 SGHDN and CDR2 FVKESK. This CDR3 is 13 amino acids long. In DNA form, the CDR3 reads TGTGCCAGCATACAACAGGGCACAGATACGCAGTATTTT. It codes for CASIQQGTDTQYF.

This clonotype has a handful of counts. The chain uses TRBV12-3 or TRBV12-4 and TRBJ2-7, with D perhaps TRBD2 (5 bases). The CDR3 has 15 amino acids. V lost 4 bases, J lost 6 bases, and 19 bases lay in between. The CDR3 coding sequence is TGTGCCAGCAGTTACCGGGATCGCAACAGACCCGAGCAGTACTTC. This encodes CASSYRDRNRPEQYF.

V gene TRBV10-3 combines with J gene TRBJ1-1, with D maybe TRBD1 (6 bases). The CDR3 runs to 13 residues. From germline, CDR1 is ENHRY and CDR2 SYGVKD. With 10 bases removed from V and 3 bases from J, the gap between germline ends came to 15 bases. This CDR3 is CASSRQGYTEAFF. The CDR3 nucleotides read TGTGCCAGCAGCCGTCAGGGGTACACTGAAGCTTTCTTT.

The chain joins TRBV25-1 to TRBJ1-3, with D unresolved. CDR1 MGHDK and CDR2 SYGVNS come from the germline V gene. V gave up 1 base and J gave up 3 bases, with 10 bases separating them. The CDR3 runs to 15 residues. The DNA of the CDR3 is TGTGCCAGCAGTGAATCTGTAGCCCTTGGAAACACCATATATTTT. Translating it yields CASSESVALGNTIYF.

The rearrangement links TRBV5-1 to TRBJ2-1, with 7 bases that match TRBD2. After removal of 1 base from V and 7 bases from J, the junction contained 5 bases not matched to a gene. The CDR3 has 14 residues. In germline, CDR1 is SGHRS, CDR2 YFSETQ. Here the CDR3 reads CASSLQGGWNEQFF. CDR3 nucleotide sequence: TGCGCCAGCAGCTTGCAGGGAGGGTGGAATGAGCAGTTCTTC.

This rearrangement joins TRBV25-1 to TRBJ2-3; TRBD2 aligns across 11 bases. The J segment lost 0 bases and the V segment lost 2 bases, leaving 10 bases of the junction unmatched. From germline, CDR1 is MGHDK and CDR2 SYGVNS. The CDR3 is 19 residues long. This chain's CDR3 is CASSETGTSGLSSTDTQYF. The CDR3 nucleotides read TGTGCCAGCAGTGAAACCGGGACTAGCGGACTCTCTAGCACAGATACGCAGTATTTT. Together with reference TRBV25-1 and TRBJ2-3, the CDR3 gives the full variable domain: EADIYQTPRYLVIGTGKKITLECSQTMGHDKMYWYQQDPGMELHLIHYSYGVNSTEKGDLSSESTVSRIRTEHFPLTLESARPSHTSQYLCASSETGTSGLSSTDTQYFGPGTRLTVL.

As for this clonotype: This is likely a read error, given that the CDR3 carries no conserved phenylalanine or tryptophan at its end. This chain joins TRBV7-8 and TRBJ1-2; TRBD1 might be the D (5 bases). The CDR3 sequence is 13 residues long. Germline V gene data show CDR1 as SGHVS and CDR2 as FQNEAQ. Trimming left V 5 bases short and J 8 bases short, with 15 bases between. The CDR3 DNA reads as TGTGCCAGCAGCCAAGCCAGGGCGAAAGGCTACACCCTC. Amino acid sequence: CASSQARAKGYTL.

The CDR3 reads CASSSVAGGRYEQYF. In nucleotides, the CDR3 is TGTGCCAGTAGCTCAGTAGCGGGGGGTCGCTACGAGCAGTACTTC. The chain employs TRBV19 and TRBJ2-7; 10 nucleotides line up with TRBD2. The V gene's germline CDR1 is LNHDA and CDR2 SQIVND (reference sequence). V was clipped by 6 bases and J by 3 bases; unmatched bases: 8. The CDR3 is 15 amino acids. Supplemented by reference TRBV19 and TRBJ2-7, the full variable domain reads DGGITQSPKYLFRKEGQNVTLSCEQNLNHDAMYWYRQDPGQGLRLIYYSQIVNDFQKGDIAEGYSVSREKKESFPLTVTSAQKNPTAFYLCASSSVAGGRYEQYFGPGTRLTVT.

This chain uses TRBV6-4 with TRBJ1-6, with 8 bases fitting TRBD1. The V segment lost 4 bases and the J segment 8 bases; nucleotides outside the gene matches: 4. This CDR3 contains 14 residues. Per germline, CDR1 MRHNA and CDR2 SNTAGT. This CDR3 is CASSAGGRYSPLHF. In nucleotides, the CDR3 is TGTGCCAGCAGTGCAGGGGGCAGGTATTCACCCCTCCACTTT.

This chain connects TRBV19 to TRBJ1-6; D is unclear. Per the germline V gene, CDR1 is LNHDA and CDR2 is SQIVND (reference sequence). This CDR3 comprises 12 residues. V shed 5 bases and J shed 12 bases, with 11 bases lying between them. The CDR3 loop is CASSLFRGPLHF. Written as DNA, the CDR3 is TGTGCCAGTAGTCTTTTCCGGGGACCCCTCCACTTT.

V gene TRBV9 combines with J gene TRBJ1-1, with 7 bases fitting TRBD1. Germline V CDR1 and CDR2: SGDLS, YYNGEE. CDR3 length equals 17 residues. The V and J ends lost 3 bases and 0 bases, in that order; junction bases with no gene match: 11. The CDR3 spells CASSAHTGDIMNTEAFF. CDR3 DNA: TGTGCCAGCAGCGCCCATACAGGGGATATTATGAACACTGAAGCTTTCTTT. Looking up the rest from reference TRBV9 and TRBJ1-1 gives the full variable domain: DSGVTQTPKHLITATGQRVTLRCSPRSGDLSVYWYQQSLDQGLQFLIQYYNGEERAKGNILERFSAQQFPDLHSELNLSSLELGDSALYFCASSAHTGDIMNTEAFFGQGTRLTVV.